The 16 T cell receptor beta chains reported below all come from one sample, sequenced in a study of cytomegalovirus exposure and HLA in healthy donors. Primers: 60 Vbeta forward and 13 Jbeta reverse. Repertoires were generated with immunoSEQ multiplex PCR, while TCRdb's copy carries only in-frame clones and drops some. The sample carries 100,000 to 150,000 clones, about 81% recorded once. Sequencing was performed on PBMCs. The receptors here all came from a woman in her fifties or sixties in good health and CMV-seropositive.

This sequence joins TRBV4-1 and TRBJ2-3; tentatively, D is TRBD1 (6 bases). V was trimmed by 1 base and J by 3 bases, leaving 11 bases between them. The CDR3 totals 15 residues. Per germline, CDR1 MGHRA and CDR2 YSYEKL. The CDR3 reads CASSQGRGWTDTQYF. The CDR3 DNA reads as TGCGCCAGCAGCCAAGGCAGGGGATGGACAGATACGCAGTATTTT.

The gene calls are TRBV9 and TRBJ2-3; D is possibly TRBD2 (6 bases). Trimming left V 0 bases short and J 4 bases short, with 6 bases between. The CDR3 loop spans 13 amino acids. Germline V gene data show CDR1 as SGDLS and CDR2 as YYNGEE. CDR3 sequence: CASSVGGADTQYF. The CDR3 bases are TGTGCCAGCAGCGTAGGGGGGGCAGATACGCAGTATTTT. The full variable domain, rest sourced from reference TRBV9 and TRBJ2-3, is DSGVTQTPKHLITATGQRVTLRCSPRSGDLSVYWYQQSLDQGLQFLIQYYNGEERAKGNILERFSAQQFPDLHSELNLSSLELGDSALYFCASSVGGADTQYFGPGTRLTVL.

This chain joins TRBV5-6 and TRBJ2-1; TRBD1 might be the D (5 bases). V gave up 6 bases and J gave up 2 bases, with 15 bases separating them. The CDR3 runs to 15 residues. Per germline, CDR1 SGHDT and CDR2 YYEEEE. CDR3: CASTLDRRPYNEQFF. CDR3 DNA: TGTGCCAGCACCCTCGACAGAAGACCCTACAATGAGCAGTTCTTC.

CDR3 in DNA: TGCGCCAGCAGTCCCCCAGGGGAAAACATTCAGTACTTC. Translation: CASSPPGENIQYF. The V and J genes are TRBV23-1 and TRBJ2-4, with D perhaps matching TRBD1 (6 bases). TRBV23-1 is marked as an open reading frame, function uncertain. The V gene lost 4 bases and the J gene lost 5 bases, with 9 bases spanning the gap. The CDR3 is 13 amino acids.

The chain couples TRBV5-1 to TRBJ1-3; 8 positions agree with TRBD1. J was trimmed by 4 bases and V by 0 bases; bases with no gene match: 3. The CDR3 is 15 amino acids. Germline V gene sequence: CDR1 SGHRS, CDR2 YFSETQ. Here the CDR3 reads CASSLGRGLGNTIYF. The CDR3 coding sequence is TGCGCCAGCAGCTTGGGCAGGGGGCTAGGAAACACCATATATTTT.

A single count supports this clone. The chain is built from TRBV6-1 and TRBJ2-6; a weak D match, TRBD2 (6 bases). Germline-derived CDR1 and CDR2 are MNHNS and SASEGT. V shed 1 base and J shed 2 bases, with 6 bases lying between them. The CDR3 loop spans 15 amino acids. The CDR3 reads CASSEGGAGANVLTF. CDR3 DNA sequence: TGTGCCAGCAGTGAAGGGGGGGCTGGGGCCAACGTCCTGACTTTC.

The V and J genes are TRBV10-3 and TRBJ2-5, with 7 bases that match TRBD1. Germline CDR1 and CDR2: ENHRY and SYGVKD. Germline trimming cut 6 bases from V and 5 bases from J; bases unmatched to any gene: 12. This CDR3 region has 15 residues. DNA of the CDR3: TGTGCCATCAGCGCAACCCCAGGGGGTCAGGAGACCCAGTACTTC. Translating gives CAISATPGGQETQYF.

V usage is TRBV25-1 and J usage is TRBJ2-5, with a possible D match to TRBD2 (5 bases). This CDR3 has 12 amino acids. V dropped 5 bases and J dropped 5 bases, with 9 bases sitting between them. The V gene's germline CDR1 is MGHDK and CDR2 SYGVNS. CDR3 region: CASSRLLETQYF. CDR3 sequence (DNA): TGTGCCAGCAGTAGACTACTCGAGACCCAGTACTTC.

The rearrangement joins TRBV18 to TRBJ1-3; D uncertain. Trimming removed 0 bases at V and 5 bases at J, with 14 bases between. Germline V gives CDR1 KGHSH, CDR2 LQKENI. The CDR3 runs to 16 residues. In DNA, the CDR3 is TGTGCCAGCTCACCACCAGGCGGCAAAAGGAGAAACACCATATATTTT. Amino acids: CASSPPGGKRRNTIYF.

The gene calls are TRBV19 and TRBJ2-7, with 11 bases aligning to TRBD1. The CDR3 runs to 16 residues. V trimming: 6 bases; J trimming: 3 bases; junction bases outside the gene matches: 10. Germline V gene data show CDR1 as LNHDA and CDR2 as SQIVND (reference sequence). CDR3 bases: TGTGCCAGTAGCCTAGACCGGACAGGGGGCCTCTACGAGCAGTACTTC. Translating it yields CASSLDRTGGLYEQYF.

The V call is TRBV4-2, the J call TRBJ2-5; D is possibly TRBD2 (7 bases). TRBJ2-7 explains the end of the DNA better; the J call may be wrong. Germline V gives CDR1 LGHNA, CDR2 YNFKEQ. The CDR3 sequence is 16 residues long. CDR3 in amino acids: CASSQGRTRGTYEQYF. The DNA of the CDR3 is TGTGCCAGCAGCCAGGGACGGACTAGGGGGACCTACGAGCAGTACTTC.

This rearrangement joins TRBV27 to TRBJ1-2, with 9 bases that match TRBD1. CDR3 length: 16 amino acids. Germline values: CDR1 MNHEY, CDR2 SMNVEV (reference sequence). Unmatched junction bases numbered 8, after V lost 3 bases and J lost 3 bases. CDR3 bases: TGTGCCAGCAGTTTGGGACAGGGTCGGTTTGACTATGGCTACACCTTC. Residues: CASSLGQGRFDYGYTF.

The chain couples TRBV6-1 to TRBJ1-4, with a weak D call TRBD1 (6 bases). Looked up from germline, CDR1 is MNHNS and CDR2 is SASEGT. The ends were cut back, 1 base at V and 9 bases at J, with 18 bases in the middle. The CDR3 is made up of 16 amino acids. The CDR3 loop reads CASSEDEYRVGKKLFF. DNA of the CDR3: TGTGCCAGCAGTGAAGATGAGTACAGGGTGGGGAAAAAACTGTTTTTT.

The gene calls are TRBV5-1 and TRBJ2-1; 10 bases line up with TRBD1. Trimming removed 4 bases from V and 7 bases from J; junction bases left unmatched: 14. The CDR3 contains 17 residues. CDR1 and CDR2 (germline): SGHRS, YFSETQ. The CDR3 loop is CASSRSVSGQGTNEQFF. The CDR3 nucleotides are TGCGCCAGCAGCCGATCCGTGTCGGGACAGGGGACTAATGAGCAGTTCTTC.

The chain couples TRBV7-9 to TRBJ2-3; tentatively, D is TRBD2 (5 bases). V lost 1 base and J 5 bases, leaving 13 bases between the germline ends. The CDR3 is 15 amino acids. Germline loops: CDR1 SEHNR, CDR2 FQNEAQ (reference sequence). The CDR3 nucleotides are TGTGCCAGCAGCTTAGGGCTGGAGGAGAAAGATACGCAGTATTTT. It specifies CASSLGLEEKDTQYF.

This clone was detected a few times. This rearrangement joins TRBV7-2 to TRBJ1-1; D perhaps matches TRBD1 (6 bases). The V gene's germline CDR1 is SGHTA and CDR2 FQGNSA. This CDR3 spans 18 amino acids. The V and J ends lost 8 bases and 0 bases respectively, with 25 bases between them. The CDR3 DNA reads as TGTGCCAGCTCCTCCAGGTGGCAGGGGAATATTGTGAACACTGAAGCTTTCTTT. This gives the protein CASSSRWQGNIVNTEAFF.